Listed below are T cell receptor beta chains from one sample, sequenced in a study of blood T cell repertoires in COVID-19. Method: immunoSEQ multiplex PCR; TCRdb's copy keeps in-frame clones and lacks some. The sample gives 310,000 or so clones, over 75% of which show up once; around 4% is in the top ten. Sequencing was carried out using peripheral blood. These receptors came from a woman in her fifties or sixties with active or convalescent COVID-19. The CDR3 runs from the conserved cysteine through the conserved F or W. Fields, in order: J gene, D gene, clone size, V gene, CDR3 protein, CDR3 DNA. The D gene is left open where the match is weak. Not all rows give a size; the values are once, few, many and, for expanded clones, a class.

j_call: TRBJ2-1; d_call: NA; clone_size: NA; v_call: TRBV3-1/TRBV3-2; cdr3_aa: CASSARVGVEFF; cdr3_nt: TGTGCCAGCAGCGCCAGAGTGGGCGTGGAGTTCTTC
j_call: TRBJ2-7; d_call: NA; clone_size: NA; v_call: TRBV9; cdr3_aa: CASSLQTEPYEQYF; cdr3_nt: TGTGCCAGCAGCTTACAAACAGAGCCCTACGAGCAGTACTTC
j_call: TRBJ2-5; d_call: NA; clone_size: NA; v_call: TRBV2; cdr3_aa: CASSVSVQETQYF; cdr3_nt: TGTGCCAGCAGTGTGTCCGTGCAAGAGACCCAGTACTTC
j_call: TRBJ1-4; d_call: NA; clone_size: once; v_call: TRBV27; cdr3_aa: CASSRGGKATNEKLFF; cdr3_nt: TGTGCCAGCAGTAGGGGGGGGAAGGCAACTAATGAAAAACTGTTTTTT
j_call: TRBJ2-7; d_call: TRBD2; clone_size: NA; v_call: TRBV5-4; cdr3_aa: CASSLRLAGAVQYF; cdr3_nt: TGTGCCAGCAGCTTGCGACTAGCGGGAGCGGTGCAGTACTTC
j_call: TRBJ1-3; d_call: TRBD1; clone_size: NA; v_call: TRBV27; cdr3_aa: CASTRTGGPGNTIYF; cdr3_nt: TGTGCCAGCACCCGGACAGGGGGCCCTGGAAACACCATATATTTT
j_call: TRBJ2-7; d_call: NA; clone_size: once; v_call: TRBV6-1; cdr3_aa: CASSDPVVNEQYF; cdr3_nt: TGTGCCAGCAGTGACCCAGTCGTGAACGAGCAGTACTTC
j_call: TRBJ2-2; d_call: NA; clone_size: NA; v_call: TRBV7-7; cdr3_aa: CASSGDRANTGELFF; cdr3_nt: TGTGCTAGCAGCGGGGACAGAGCGAACACCGGGGAGCTGTTTTTT
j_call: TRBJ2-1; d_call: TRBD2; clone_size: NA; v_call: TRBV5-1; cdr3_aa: CASSSFGTSGRAGNEQFF; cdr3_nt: TGCGCCAGCAGCTCATTCGGGACTAGCGGGAGGGCTGGGAATGAGCAGTTCTTC
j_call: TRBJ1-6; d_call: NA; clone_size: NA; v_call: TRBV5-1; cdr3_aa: CASSLTTLGLYNSPLHF; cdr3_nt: TGCGCCAGCAGCTTAACCACCCTGGGCCTCTATAATTCACCCCTCCACTTT
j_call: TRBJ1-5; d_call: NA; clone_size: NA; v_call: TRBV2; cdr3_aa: CASSEGLPNQPQHF; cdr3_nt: TGTGCCAGCAGTGAGGGACTGCCCAATCAACCCCAGCATTTT
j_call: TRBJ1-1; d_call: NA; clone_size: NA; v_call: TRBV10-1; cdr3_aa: CASSPSGRLDTEAFF; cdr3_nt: TGCGCCAGCAGTCCGTCAGGGAGGTTGGACACTGAAGCTTTCTTT
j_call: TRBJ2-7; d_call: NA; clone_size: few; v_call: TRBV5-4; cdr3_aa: CASSLDSDGQRYF; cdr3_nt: TGTGCCAGCAGCTTGGATTCGGACGGACAGAGGTACTTC
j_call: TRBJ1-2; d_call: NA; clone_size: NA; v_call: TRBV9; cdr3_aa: CASSVDSGWTFGGYTF; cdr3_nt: TGTGCCAGCAGCGTTGACTCGGGATGGACTTTCGGTGGCTACACCTTC
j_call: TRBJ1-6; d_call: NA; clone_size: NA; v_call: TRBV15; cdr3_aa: CATSRVEFGSSYNSPLHF; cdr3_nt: TGTGCCACCAGCAGAGTGGAGTTCGGGAGCTCCTATAATTCACCCCTCCACTTT
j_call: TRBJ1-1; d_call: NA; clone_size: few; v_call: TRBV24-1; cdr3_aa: CATQGIDTEAFF; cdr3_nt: TGTGCCACCCAGGGGATAGACACTGAAGCTTTCTTT
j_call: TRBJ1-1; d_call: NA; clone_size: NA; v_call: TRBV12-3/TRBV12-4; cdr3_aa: CASSPDGSEAFF; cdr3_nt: TGTGCCAGCAGCCCTGACGGGTCTGAAGCTTTCTTT
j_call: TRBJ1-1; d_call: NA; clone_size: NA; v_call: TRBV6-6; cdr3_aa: CASSDPGGVNTEAFF; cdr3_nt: TGTGCCAGCAGTGACCCGGGGGGGGTGAACACTGAAGCTTTCTTT
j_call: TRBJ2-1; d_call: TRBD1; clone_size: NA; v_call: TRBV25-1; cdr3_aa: CASSDRGTVTYNEQFF; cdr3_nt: TGTGCCAGCAGTGACAGGGGGACAGTCACCTACAATGAGCAGTTCTTC
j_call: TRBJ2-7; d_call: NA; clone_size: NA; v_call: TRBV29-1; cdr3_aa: CSVAGDEQYF; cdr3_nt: TGCAGCGTTGCGGGGGACGAGCAGTACTTC
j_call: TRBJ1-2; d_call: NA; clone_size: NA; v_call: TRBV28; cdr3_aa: CASSLTAQGSYGYTF; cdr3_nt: TGTGCCAGCAGTTTAACCGCTCAGGGTTCCTATGGCTACACCTTC
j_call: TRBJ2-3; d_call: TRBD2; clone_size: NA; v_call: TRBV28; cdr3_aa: CASSPPTSGTQYF; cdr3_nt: TGTGCCAGCAGTCCACCGACTAGCGGGACGCAGTATTTT
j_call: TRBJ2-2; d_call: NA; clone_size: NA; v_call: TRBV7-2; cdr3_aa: CASSPNLVVTGELFF; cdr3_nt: TGTGCCAGCAGCCCCAATCTAGTGGTCACCGGGGAGCTGTTTTTT
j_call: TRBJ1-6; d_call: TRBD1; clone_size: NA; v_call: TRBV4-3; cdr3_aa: CASSQGTGNNSPLHF; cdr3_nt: TGCGCCAGCAGCCAAGGGACAGGGAATAATTCACCCCTCCACTTT
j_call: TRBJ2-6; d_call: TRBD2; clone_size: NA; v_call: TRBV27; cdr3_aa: CASSLSGGKSGANVLTF; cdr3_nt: TGTGCCAGCAGTTTATCGGGGGGGAAGTCTGGGGCCAACGTCCTGACTTTC
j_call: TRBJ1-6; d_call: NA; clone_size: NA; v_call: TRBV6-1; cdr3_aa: CASSVDRRQANSPLHF; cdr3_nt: TGTGCCAGCAGTGTAGACAGGCGGCAAGCGAATTCACCCCTCCACTTT
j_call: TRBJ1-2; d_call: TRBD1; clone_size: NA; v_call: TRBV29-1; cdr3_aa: CSVAGGGRGYTF; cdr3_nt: TGCAGCGTTGCAGGGGGTGGCCGTGGCTACACCTTC
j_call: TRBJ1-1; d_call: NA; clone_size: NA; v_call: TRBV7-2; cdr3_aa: CASSPGGGTVNTEAFF; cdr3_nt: TGTGCCAGCAGCCCGGGGGGAGGGACTGTGAACACTGAAGCTTTCTTT
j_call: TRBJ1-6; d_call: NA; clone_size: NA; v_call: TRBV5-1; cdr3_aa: CASSLNTGYNSPLHF; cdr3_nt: TGCGCCAGCAGCCTGAACACGGGTTATAATTCACCCCTCCACTTT
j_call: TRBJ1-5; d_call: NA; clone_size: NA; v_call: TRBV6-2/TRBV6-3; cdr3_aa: CASSPITRDNQPQHF; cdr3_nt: TGTGCCAGCAGTCCAATTACTCGGGACAATCAGCCCCAGCATTTT
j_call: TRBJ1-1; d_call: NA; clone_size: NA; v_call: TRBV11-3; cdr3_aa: CASSPGQWNTEAFF; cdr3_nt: TGTGCCAGCAGCCCAGGACAGTGGAACACTGAAGCTTTCTTT
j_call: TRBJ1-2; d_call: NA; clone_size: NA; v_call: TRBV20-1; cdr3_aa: CSASPKAQIYGYTF; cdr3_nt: TGCAGTGCTAGTCCGAAGGCACAGATTTATGGCTACACCTTC
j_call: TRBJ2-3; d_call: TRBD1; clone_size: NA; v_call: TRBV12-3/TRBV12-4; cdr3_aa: CASSRQGSDTQYF; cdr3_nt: TGTGCCAGCAGTAGACAGGGGTCAGATACGCAGTATTTT
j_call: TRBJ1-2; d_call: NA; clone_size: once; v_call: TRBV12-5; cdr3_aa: CASGLTYGYTF; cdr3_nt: TGTGCTAGTGGTCTAACCTATGGCTACACCTTC
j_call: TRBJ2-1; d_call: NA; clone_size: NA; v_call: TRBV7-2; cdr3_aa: CASSLGWPSLYNEQFF; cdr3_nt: TGTGCCAGCAGCTTGGGCTGGCCGAGCCTCTACAATGAGCAGTTCTTC
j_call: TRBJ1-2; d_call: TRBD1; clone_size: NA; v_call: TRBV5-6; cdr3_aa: CASSTGQGKDYGYTF; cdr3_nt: TGTGCCAGCAGCACGGGACAGGGGAAGGACTATGGCTACACCTTC
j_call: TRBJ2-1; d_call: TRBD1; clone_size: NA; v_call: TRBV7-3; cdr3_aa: CASSSDRGYEQFF; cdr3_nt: TGTGCCAGCAGCTCTGACAGGGGTTATGAGCAGTTCTTC
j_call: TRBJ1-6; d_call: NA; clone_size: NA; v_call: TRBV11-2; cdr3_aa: CASSLDGGNSSPLHF; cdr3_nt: TGTGCCAGCAGCTTAGATGGGGGCAACAGTTCACCCCTCCACTTT
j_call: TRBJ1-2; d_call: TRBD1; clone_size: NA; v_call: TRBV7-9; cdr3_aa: CASIPGQGARGYTF; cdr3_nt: TGTGCCAGCATCCCGGGACAGGGGGCGCGCGGCTACACCTTC
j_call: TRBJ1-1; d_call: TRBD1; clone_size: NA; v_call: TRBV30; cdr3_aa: CAWSVGQGWENTEAFF; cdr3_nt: TGTGCCTGGAGCGTTGGACAGGGATGGGAGAACACTGAAGCTTTCTTT
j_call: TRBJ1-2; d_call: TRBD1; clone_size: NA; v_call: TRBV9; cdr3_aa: CASRQLTGGTAYTF; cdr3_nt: TGTGCCAGCAGACAACTCACAGGGGGGACTGCCTACACCTTC
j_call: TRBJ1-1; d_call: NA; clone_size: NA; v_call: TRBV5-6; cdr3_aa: CASSLWRLGTEAFF; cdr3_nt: TGTGCCAGCAGCTTGTGGAGGTTGGGCACTGAAGCTTTCTTT
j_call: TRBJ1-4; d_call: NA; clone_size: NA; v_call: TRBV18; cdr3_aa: CASSLEGTSATNEKLFF; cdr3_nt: TGTGCCAGCTCACTCGAGGGGACATCAGCAACTAATGAAAAACTGTTTTTT
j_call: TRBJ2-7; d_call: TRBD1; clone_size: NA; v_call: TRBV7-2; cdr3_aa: CASSLEQGASYEQYF; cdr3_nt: TGTGCCAGCAGCTTAGAACAGGGGGCCTCCTACGAGCAGTACTTC
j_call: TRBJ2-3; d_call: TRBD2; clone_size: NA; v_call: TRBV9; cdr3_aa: CASSVTTSGSITDTQYF; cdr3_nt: TGTGCCAGCAGCGTGACGACTAGCGGGAGTATCACAGATACGCAGTATTTT
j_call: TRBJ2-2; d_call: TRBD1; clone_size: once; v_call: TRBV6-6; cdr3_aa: CASRRDREETGELFF; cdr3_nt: TGTGCCAGCAGACGGGACAGGGAGGAGACCGGGGAGCTGTTTTTT
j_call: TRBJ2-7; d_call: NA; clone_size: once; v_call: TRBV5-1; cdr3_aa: CASSLETANYEQYF; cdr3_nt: TGCGCCAGCAGCTTGGAGACAGCCAACTACGAGCAGTACTTC
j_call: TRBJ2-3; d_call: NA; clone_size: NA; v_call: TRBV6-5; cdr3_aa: CASSYAPGLGTDTQYF; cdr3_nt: TGTGCCAGCAGTTACGCTCCGGGACTTGGCACAGATACGCAGTATTTT
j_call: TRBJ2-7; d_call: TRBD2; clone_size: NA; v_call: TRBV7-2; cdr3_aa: CASSLAGLAGNSYEQYF; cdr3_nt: TGTGCCAGCAGCTTGGCGGGACTAGCAGGAAACTCCTACGAGCAGTACTTC
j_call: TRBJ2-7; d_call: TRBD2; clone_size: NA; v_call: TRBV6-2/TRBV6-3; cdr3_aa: CASSYSGVGTSSYEQYF; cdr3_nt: TGTGCCAGCAGTTATAGCGGGGTCGGAACGAGCTCCTACGAGCAGTACTTC
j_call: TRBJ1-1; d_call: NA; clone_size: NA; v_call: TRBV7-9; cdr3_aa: CASSLGGENTEAFF; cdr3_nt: TGTGCCAGCAGCTTAGGGGGGGAGAACACTGAAGCTTTCTTT
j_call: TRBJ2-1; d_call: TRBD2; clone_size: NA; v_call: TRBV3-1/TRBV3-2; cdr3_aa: CASSERTSFYNEQFF; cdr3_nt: TGTGCCAGCAGCGAACGGACTAGCTTCTACAATGAGCAGTTCTTC
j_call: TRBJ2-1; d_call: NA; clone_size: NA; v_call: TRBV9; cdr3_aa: CASSPKGADTYNEQFF; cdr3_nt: TGTGCCAGCAGCCCCAAAGGGGCAGACACCTACAATGAGCAGTTCTTC
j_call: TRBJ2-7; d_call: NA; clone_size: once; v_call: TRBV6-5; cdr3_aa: CASRTLSGGYEQYF; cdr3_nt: TGTGCCAGTCGAACCCTTTCCGGGGGCTACGAGCAGTACTTC
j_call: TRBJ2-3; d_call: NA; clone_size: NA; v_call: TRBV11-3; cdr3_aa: CASSPRGSTDTQYF; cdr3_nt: TGTGCCAGCAGCCCCCGGGGGAGCACAGATACGCAGTATTTT